This TCR beta chain was captured in a study of vaccination effects on CD4 cells after COVID-19. Overall study results and limits: Late in the post-vaccination period, infection-induced and vaccine-induced clones underwent marked clonal contraction. Common cold coronavirus cross-reactivity was shown by only 1 of 255 vaccine-induced clones in healthy vaccinees.

Worth noting for this clone: Its antigen is currently unknown.

Pools of viral peptides were used by the ViraFEST assay to expand antigen-specific CD4+ T cells ahead of sequencing. Having been cultured for roughly 10 days, the cells underwent CD4+ T cell isolation. Two doses of BNT162b2 or mRNA-1273 vaccine were administered to participants. According to the study, vaccine recipients showed no prior SARS-CoV-2 infection and negative nucleocapsid antibodies. Fresh IL-2-containing medium replaced half the medium on days 3 and 7. The assay was immunoSEQ multiplex PCR, and TCRdb's table has in-frame clones only and misses some. Among tens of thousands of clones, approximately 76% were seen once, and the ten largest hold about 9.1%. This TCR came from a human donor who received a COVID-19 vaccine. The material sequenced was CD4+ T cells from PBMCs cultured with HCoV-229E spike peptides, taken after COVID-19 vaccination.

CDR3 nucleotide sequence: TGTGCCAGCAGTCGTTCAAGTAGAAATGAAAAACTGTTTTTT. It translates to CASSRSSRNEKLFF. The chain recombines TRBV6-5 with TRBJ1-4; D ambiguous. CDR1 is MNHEY, CDR2 SVGAGI, per germline. Trimming stripped 5 bases from V and 5 bases from J, with 12 bases between. The CDR3 runs to 14 residues.